The next 8 T cell receptor beta chains were all read from a single sample in a study of cytomegalovirus exposure and HLA in healthy donors. It was with 60 Vbeta and 13 Jbeta primers that the PCR ran. Repertoires were generated with immunoSEQ multiplex PCR, while TCRdb's copy carries only in-frame clones and drops some. The table has just over 70,000 clones, roughly 81% seen once. Sequencing was carried out using PBMCs. These TCRs come from a human donor in good health.

This clone has just a few counts. The chain employs TRBV18 and TRBJ1-2; perhaps TRBD1 as D (6 bases). This CDR3 is 15 amino acids long. Trimming removed 5 bases at V and 2 bases at J, with 15 bases between. The V gene's germline CDR1 is KGHSH and CDR2 LQKENI. Here the CDR3 DNA reads TGTGCCAGCTCAACAGGGAGGGAGGGCAACTATGGCTACACCTTC. Translating it yields CASSTGREGNYGYTF.

The chain carries TRBV30 and TRBJ2-7, with D hard to call. Germline V CDR1 and CDR2: GTSNPN, SVGIG (reference sequence). This CDR3 spans 15 amino acids. Trimming removed 2 bases at V and 3 bases at J, with 17 bases between. The CDR3 region is CAWSSPRVLSYEQYF. As DNA, the CDR3 is TGTGCCTGGAGTTCCCCCCGGGTTCTCAGCTACGAGCAGTACTTC.

This rearrangement joins TRBV6-1 to TRBJ2-2; 7 bases are a match to TRBD2. Germline lookup yields CDR1 MNHNS and CDR2 SASEGT. The CDR3 has 15 amino acids. V shed 1 base and J 5 bases; nucleotides not matched to a gene: 4. The CDR3 DNA is TGTGCCAGCAGTGAAGGGGACGGGGGGACCGGGGAGCTGTTTTTT. Residues: CASSEGDGGTGELFF.

The chain joins TRBV13 to TRBJ2-2, with 8 nucleotides matching TRBD1. CDR1 and CDR2 (germline): PRHDT, FYEKMQ (reference sequence). The V and J ends lost 3 bases and 6 bases, in that order; junction bases with no gene match: 9. The CDR3 runs 16 residues. The CDR3 region has the DNA TGTGCCAGCAGCTTTCGGACAGGGATCGAAGCCGGGGAGCTGTTTTTT. Amino acid sequence: CASSFRTGIEAGELFF.

This clone has only one observation. This chain uses TRBV10-3 with TRBJ1-1; the D gene is possibly TRBD1 (5 bases). The CDR3 sequence is 11 residues long. Germline CDR1 and CDR2: ENHRY and SYGVKD. Trimming pared 8 bases from V and 4 bases from J, leaving 8 bases between. The CDR3 loop is CAIGRGTEAFF. The CDR3 nucleotides read TGTGCCATCGGTAGGGGCACTGAAGCTTTCTTT.

This chain connects TRBV4-2 to TRBJ2-3, with TRBD2 matching 8 bases. Per germline, CDR1 LGHNA and CDR2 YNFKEQ. The J segment lost 4 bases and the V segment lost 0 bases, leaving 12 bases of the junction unmatched. This CDR3 contains 18 residues. In nucleotides, the CDR3 is TGTGCCAGCAGCCAAGACTGGAGGTCTAGCGGGTTTTCAGATACGCAGTATTTT. It yields the protein CASSQDWRSSGFSDTQYF.

This clone was observed a few times. The V and J genes are TRBV14 and TRBJ1-1; 7 bases fit TRBD1. Looked up from germline, CDR1 is SGHDN and CDR2 is FVKESK. This CDR3 region has 13 residues. The V and J ends lost 5 bases and 3 bases, in that order; junction bases with no gene match: 3. CDR3 sequence reads: CASSGDSYTEAFF. The DNA of the CDR3 is TGTGCCAGCAGCGGGGACAGTTACACTGAAGCTTTCTTT.

The rearrangement joins TRBV7-2 to TRBJ1-2, with D unresolved. The germline gives CDR1 SGHTA, CDR2 FQGNSA. The CDR3 totals 14 residues. V was shortened by 1 base and J by 4 bases, with 10 bases between the two germline ends. The CDR3 region has the DNA TGTGCCAGCAGCTTAGGGCCAGGTGTCTATGGCTACACCTTC. Amino acid sequence: CASSLGPGVYGYTF.